Presented here are 2 T cell receptor beta chains from one specimen sequenced in a study of beta chain features in type 1 diabetes. The study's findings and limits: The study found moderately but significantly shorter TCRB CDR3s in all four CD4+ subsets of Type 1 diabetes patients.

The sequenced template was cDNA made from the entire isolated RNA. Assay: immunoSEQ multiplex PCR; the TCRdb copy retains only in-frame clones and omits some. The data show about 160,000 clones, with 6.5% to 9.5% seen just once and around 0.9% held by the top ten. Their antigen targets remain unknown. What was sequenced was central memory CD4+ T cells from blood. These receptors were collected from a woman aged 40 to 50 with type 1 diabetes.

This clone was detected only a few times. The chain links TRBV27 to TRBJ1-5; no definite D call. This CDR3 has 15 amino acids. Trimming removed 6 bases at V and 11 bases at J, with 23 bases between. CDR1 MNHEY and CDR2 SMNVEV come from the germline V gene (reference sequence). The CDR3 region has the DNA TGTGCCAGCAGCCCGACACGTTCTGGAATCGTGACCCAGCATTTT. As protein: CASSPTRSGIVTQHF.

This clone was recorded many times. V usage is TRBV9 and J usage is TRBJ2-7; 7 bases agree with TRBD1. This CDR3 has 16 amino acids. V lost 2 bases to trimming and J lost 2 bases; unmatched junction nucleotides: 10. Germline V lookup: CDR1 SGDLS, CDR2 YYNGEE. The DNA for the CDR3 is TGTGCCAGCAGCGTCGCGGCGACAGGGAGAACCTACGAGCAGTACTTC. It specifies CASSVAATGRTYEQYF. The full variable domain, completed using reference TRBV9 and TRBJ2-7, is DSGVTQTPKHLITATGQRVTLRCSPRSGDLSVYWYQQSLDQGLQFLIQYYNGEERAKGNILERFSAQQFPDLHSELNLSSLELGDSALYFCASSVAATGRTYEQYFGPGTRLTVT.